This T cell receptor (beta chain) was sequenced during a study of neoadjuvant nivolumab and ipilimumab in lung cancer. Worth noting for this clone: Its antigen remains unidentified.

Study results and caveats: Compared with tumor-adjacent uninvolved lung, resected tumors showed greater richness and clonality.

Repertoires were generated with immunoSEQ multiplex PCR, while TCRdb's copy carries only in-frame clones and drops some. In the table there are 25,000 to 35,000 clones, 92% of which are singletons. Source: peripheral blood, taken after neoadjuvant nivolumab, alone or with ipilimumab, at or shortly before surgery. The TCR sequence derives from an adult with non-small cell lung cancer.

CDR3 in amino acids: CASALAVSNQPQHF. The DNA for the CDR3 is TGTGCTAGTGCCTTGGCGGTAAGCAATCAGCCCCAGCATTTT. The V call is TRBV12-5, the J call TRBJ1-5; D not certain. In germline, CDR1 is LGHNT, CDR2 FRNRAP. With 7 bases removed from V and 1 base from J, the gap between germline ends came to 11 bases. The CDR3 has 14 amino acids. Complete variable domain (other parts from reference TRBV12-5 and TRBJ1-5): DARVTQTPRHKVTEMGQEVTMRCQPILGHNTVFWYRQTMMQGLELLAYFRNRAPLDDSGMPKDRFSAEMPDATLATLKIQPSEPRDSAVYFCASALAVSNQPQHFGDGTRLSIL.